The rows below give T cell receptor beta chains drawn from one sample of a study of blood T cell repertoires in COVID-19. Produced via immunoSEQ multiplex PCR; TCRdb's table is partial and in-frame only. The sample records roughly 250,000 clones, roughly 90% being singletons. Specimen: peripheral blood. The receptor source for this set is a woman in her twenties or thirties with COVID-19, enrolled during active disease. CDR3s include the opening cysteine and the closing phenylalanine or tryptophan. D genes are given only for firm matches. Rows give clone size only sometimes, using once, few, many, or a class for an expanded clone.

>TRBV4-1|-|TRBD2|TRBJ2-5
CASSQEGGRGQYF
TGCGCCAGCAGCCAAGAAGGAGGGAGGGGCCAGTACTTC
>TRBV6-4|-|-|TRBJ2-7
CASRAGEEDEQYF
TGTGCCAGCAGAGCAGGGGAAGAGGACGAGCAGTACTTC
>TRBV2|few|TRBD1|TRBJ2-7
CASSEDWQGAIEQYF
TGTGCCAGCAGTGAAGACTGGCAGGGGGCAATCGAGCAGTACTTC
>TRBV11-2|-|TRBD2|TRBJ2-3
CASSLVGGSTDTQYF
TGTGCCAGCAGCTTGGTCGGGGGGAGCACAGATACGCAGTATTTT
>TRBV5-1|-|-|TRBJ2-5
CASSLAQGREETQYF
TGCGCCAGCTCTCTAGCGCAGGGACGTGAGGAGACCCAGTACTTC
>TRBV27|-|-|TRBJ2-1
CASSLGSYNEQFF
TGTGCCAGCAGTCTAGGATCTTACAATGAGCAGTTCTTC
>TRBV23-1|once|-|TRBJ1-2
CASSNPGSNYGYTF
TGCGCCAGCAGTAACCCAGGTTCTAACTATGGCTACACCTTC
>TRBV7-9|few|TRBD1|TRBJ2-7
CASSPPSGQGYEQYF
TGTGCCAGCAGCCCCCCGTCGGGACAGGGTTACGAGCAGTACTTC
>TRBV19|-|-|TRBJ2-1
CASRPAGPAAEQFF
TGTGCCAGTAGGCCGGCCGGGCCAGCGGCTGAGCAGTTCTTC
>TRBV19|-|-|TRBJ1-1
CASKSGMRTEAFF
TGTGCCAGTAAGTCAGGGATGAGAACTGAAGCTTTCTTT
>TRBV2|-|TRBD1|TRBJ1-6
CASSWGTGTSPLHF
TGTGCCAGCAGTTGGGGGACAGGGACTTCACCCCTCCACTTT
>TRBV6-5|-|-|TRBJ1-3
CASRPTGSGNTIYF
TGTGCCAGCAGACCTACGGGATCCGGAAACACCATATATTTT
>TRBV5-1|-|-|TRBJ2-1
CASSGSGQPNEQFF
TGCGCCAGCAGTGGTTCCGGACAACCCAATGAGCAGTTCTTC
>TRBV6-5|-|TRBD1|TRBJ1-1
CASRGGQMNTEAFF
TGTGCCAGCAGGGGGGGACAGATGAACACTGAAGCTTTCTTT
>TRBV5-1|-|-|TRBJ2-1
CASSLGAGSGYNEQFF
TGCGCCAGCAGCTTGGGGGCGGGGTCCGGGTACAATGAGCAGTTCTTC
>TRBV18|-|TRBD2|TRBJ2-7
CASSPGRTSGSYEQYF
TGTGCCAGCTCACCAGGCAGGACTAGCGGCTCCTACGAGCAGTACTTC
>TRBV4-1|-|-|TRBJ2-1
CASSQLPLPGVGEQFF
TGCGCCAGCAGCCAACTACCCCTCCCCGGGGTGGGTGAGCAGTTCTTC
>TRBV19|-|-|TRBJ1-1
CASSSSSWNTEAFF
TGTGCCAGTAGTTCTAGCAGCTGGAACACTGAAGCTTTCTTT
>TRBV10-1|-|TRBD1|TRBJ1-6
CASSWTGGHLIRGSPLHF
TGCGCCAGCAGTTGGACAGGGGGACATCTTATTAGGGGGTCACCCCTCCACTTT
>TRBV6-6|-|TRBD2|TRBJ2-5
CASSSRRGQETQYF
TGTGCCAGCAGTTCCCGGCGGGGGCAAGAGACCCAGTACTTC
>TRBV29-1|-|-|TRBJ1-4
CSVRGAGGEKLFF
TGCAGCGTTCGGGGGGCGGGTGGTGAAAAACTGTTTTTT
>TRBV3-1/TRBV3-2|-|-|TRBJ2-5
CASSQNRLQETQYF
TGTGCCAGCAGCCAGAACAGGTTACAAGAGACCCAGTACTTC
>TRBV6-6|-|-|TRBJ2-3
CASSQQPAPSRDTQYF
TGTGCCAGCAGCCAACAACCCGCCCCCTCTCGCGATACGCAGTATTTT
>TRBV7-9|-|-|TRBJ2-5
CASSLDRARETQYF
TGTGCCAGCAGCTTAGACAGGGCCCGGGAGACCCAGTACTTC
>TRBV18|-|TRBD2|TRBJ2-3
CASSPLRTSGTDTQYF
TGTGCCAGCTCACCACTAAGGACTAGCGGTACAGATACGCAGTATTTT
>TRBV6-5|-|TRBD1|TRBJ1-1
CASRPTGAGTEAFF
TGTGCCAGCAGGCCTACAGGGGCGGGCACTGAAGCTTTCTTT
>TRBV7-7|-|TRBD1|TRBJ2-5
CASSDSGTGRTQYF
TGTGCCAGCAGCGACTCCGGGACAGGGAGGACCCAGTACTTC
>TRBV5-5|-|TRBD2|TRBJ2-1
CASSLGWRGASGQFF
TGTGCCAGCAGCTTGGGGTGGCGGGGGGCTTCGGGGCAGTTCTTC
>TRBV29-1|-|-|TRBJ2-7
CSVGYREPYEQYF
TGCAGCGTTGGTTACAGGGAGCCCTACGAGCAGTACTTC
>TRBV24-1|-|-|TRBJ1-2
CAISSTGLPFDYTF
TGTGCCATCAGTTCAACAGGGTTGCCTTTTGACTACACCTTC
>TRBV28|-|-|TRBJ2-1
CASSLDPGVEQFF
TGTGCCAGCAGTTTGGATCCGGGGGTTGAGCAGTTCTTC
>TRBV4-1|once|-|TRBJ1-4
CASSPPGLSGEKLFF
TGCGCCAGCAGCCCTCCAGGGCTATCTGGTGAAAAACTGTTTTTT
>TRBV5-5|-|TRBD1|TRBJ2-5
CASSPSTGGQETQYF
TGTGCCAGCAGCCCCTCGACAGGGGGCCAAGAGACCCAGTACTTC
>TRBV2|-|-|TRBJ1-2
CASNGGTLNYGYTF
TGTGCCAGTAACGGGGGAACACTTAACTATGGCTACACCTTC
>TRBV29-1|-|-|TRBJ1-1
CSVAVGERAFF
TGCAGCGTTGCCGTTGGGGAGCGAGCTTTCTTT
>TRBV9|-|-|TRBJ2-1
CASTRLVGYNEQFF
TGTGCCAGCACCCGCCTGGTCGGTTACAATGAGCAGTTCTTC
>TRBV7-9|-|TRBD1|TRBJ2-7
CASSPRTGDEQYF
TGTGCCAGCAGCCCTCGTACAGGGGACGAGCAGTACTTC
>TRBV5-4|-|TRBD2|TRBJ2-5
CASTLAGGETQYF
TGTGCCAGCACCCTAGCGGGGGGGGAGACCCAGTACTTC
>TRBV15|-|-|TRBJ2-5
CATSRDYGAGVETQYF
TGTGCCACCAGCAGAGATTATGGGGCAGGGGTAGAGACCCAGTACTTC
>TRBV5-1|-|-|TRBJ2-6
CASSFAAGANVLTF
TGCGCCAGCAGCTTTGCGGCTGGGGCCAACGTCCTGACTTTC
>TRBV3-1/TRBV3-2|-|TRBD1|TRBJ1-2
CASSQGGTYYGYTF
TGTGCCAGCAGTCAGGGGGGAACTTACTATGGCTACACCTTC
>TRBV14|once|-|TRBJ1-2
CASSLDRVYGYTF
TGTGCCAGCAGCCTCGACAGAGTCTATGGCTACACCTTC
>TRBV27|-|-|TRBJ1-2
CASSPQGDPYGYTF
TGTGCCAGCAGTCCCCAGGGTGATCCCTATGGCTACACCTTC
>TRBV11-2|-|-|TRBJ2-7
CASSLDVGAHEQYF
TGTGCCAGCAGCTTAGATGTGGGGGCCCACGAGCAGTACTTC
>TRBV3-1/TRBV3-2|-|-|TRBJ1-1
CASSQGPRELGAFF
TGTGCCAGCAGCCAAGGGCCGAGGGAGCTGGGAGCTTTCTTT
>TRBV20-1|-|-|TRBJ1-2
CSASPGTTNYGYTF
TGCAGTGCTAGTCCGGGGACAACTAACTATGGCTACACCTTC
>TRBV18|-|TRBD1|TRBJ2-2
CASSPTNRNGTGGTGELFF
TGTGCCAGCTCACCCACAAACAGGAATGGGACAGGGGGAACCGGGGAGCTGTTTTTT